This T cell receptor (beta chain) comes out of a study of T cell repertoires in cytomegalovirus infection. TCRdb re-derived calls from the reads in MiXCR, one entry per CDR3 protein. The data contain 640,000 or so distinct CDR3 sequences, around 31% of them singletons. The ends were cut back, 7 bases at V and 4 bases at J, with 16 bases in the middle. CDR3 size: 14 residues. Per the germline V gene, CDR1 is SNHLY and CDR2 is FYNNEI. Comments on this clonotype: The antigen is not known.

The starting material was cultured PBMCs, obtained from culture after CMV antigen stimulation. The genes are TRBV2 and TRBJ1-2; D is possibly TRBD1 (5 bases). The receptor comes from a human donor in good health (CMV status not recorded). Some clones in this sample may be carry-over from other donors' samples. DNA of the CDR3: TGTGCCAGCATGAAGGCAGGGTCGGTCTATGGCTACACCTTC. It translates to CASMKAGSVYGYTF. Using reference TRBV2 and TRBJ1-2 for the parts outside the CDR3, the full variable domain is EPEVTQTPSHQVTQMGQEVILRCVPISNHLYFYWYRQILGQKVEFLVSFYNNEISEKSEIFDDQFSVERPDGSNFTLKIRSTKLEDSAMYFCASMKAGSVYGYTFGSGTRLTVV.